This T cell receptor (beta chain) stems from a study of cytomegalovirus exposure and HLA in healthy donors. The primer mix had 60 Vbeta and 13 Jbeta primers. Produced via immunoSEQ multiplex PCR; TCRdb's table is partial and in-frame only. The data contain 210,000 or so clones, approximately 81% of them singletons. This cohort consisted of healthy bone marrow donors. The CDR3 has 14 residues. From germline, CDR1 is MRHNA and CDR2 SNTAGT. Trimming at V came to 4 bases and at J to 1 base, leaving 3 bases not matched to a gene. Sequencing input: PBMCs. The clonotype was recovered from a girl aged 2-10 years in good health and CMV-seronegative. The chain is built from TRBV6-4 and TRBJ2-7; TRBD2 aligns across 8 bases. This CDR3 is CASSGRGGSYEQYF. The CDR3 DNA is TGTGCCAGCAGTGGTCGGGGGGGGTCCTACGAGCAGTACTTC.